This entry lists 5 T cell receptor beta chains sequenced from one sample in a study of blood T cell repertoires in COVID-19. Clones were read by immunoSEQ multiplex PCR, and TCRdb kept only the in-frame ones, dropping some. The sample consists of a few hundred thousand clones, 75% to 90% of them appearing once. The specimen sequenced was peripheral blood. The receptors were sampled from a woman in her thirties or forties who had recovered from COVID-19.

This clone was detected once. This chain's CDR3 is CASSYSGGWTGELFF. The CDR3 DNA follows: TGTGCCAGCAGCTACTCGGGGGGGTGGACCGGGGAGCTGTTTTTT. This chain links TRBV11-2 with TRBJ2-2; TRBD2 matches 8 bases. Trimming removed 4 bases from V and 5 bases from J; junction bases left unmatched: 6. The CDR3 consists of 15 residues. Germline values: CDR1 SGHAT, CDR2 FQNNGV.

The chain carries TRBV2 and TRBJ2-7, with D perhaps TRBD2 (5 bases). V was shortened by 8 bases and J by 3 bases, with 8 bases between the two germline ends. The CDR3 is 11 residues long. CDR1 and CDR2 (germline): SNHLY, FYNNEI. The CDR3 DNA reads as TGTGCCAGCGGGAGAGGCTACGAGCAGTACTTC. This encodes CASGRGYEQYF.

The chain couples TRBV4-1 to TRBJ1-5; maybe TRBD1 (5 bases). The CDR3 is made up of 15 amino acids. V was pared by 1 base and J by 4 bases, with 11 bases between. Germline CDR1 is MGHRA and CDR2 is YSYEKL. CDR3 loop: CASSQVGGGNQPQHF. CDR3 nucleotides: TGCGCCAGCAGCCAAGTTGGGGGGGGGAATCAGCCCCAGCATTTT.

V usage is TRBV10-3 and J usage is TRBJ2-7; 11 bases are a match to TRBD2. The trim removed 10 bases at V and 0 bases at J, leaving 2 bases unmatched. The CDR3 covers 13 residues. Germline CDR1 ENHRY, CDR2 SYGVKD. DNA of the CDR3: TGTGCCAGCCTAGCGGGAGGCTCCTACGAGCAGTACTTC. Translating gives CASLAGGSYEQYF.

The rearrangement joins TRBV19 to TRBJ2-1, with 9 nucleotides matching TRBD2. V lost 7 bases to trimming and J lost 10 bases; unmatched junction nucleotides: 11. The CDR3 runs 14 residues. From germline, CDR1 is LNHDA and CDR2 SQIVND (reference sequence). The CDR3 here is CASKETSGPREQFF. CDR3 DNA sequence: TGTGCCAGTAAAGAGACTAGCGGTCCACGGGAGCAGTTCTTC.